A single sample gave rise to the 30 T cell receptor beta chains below, sequenced in a study of shared clonotypes between healthy human individuals. Clones were read by immunoSEQ multiplex PCR, and TCRdb kept only the in-frame ones, dropping some. The table shows about 2,500,000 clones, with over 85% occurring only once. Sequencing input: naive CD4+ T cells sorted from blood. Indicated subset: CD45RA+ positively selected. These receptors all come from a man aged 18 to 30 in good health.

With regard to this clone: Other DNA sequences in the same sample also yield this CDR3. This chain links TRBV6-5 with TRBJ2-3; D is unresolved. V lost 7 bases to trimming and J lost 1 base, with 3 bases between them. This CDR3 has 11 amino acids. The germline CDR1 and CDR2 sequences are MNHEY and SVGAGI. The CDR3 protein is CASKRTDTQYF. CDR3 in DNA: TGTGCCAGCAAACGCACAGATACGCAGTATTTT.

This clone has a handful of counts. The V call is TRBV5-6, the J call TRBJ2-2; D perhaps matches TRBD1 (6 bases). Trimming took 6 bases from V and 4 from J, leaving 13 bases between them. The CDR3 length is 14 residues. Per germline, CDR1 SGHDT and CDR2 YYEEEE. The CDR3 DNA reads as TGTGCCAGCACCACAACAGGGAGCACCGGGGAGCTGTTTTTT. Translated: CASTTTGSTGELFF.

V usage is TRBV5-5 and J usage is TRBJ1-2; TRBD1 matches 9 bases. The V and J ends lost 0 bases and 2 bases, in that order; junction bases with no gene match: 5. The CDR3 is made up of 16 amino acids. The germline gives CDR1 SGHKS, CDR2 YYEKEE (reference sequence). In DNA form, the CDR3 reads TGTGCCAGCAGCTTGGGGACAGGGGTGACAAACTATGGCTACACCTTC. Translating it yields CASSLGTGVTNYGYTF.

A note on this clone: The same CDR3 can be traced to other DNA sequences in this sample. The chain recombines TRBV28 with TRBJ1-4; D perhaps matches TRBD1 (6 bases). Germline loops: CDR1 MDHEN, CDR2 SYDVKM. The CDR3 has 13 amino acids. Trimming removed 8 bases at V and 5 bases at J, with 12 bases between. The CDR3 nucleotides are TGTGCCAGCCGAACAGGGTTAAATGAAAAACTGTTTTTT. Translating it yields CASRTGLNEKLFF.

The gene calls are TRBV18 and TRBJ1-5; no definite D call. Germline assignment: CDR1 KGHSH and CDR2 LQKENI. CDR3 length equals 13 residues. The V and J ends lost 6 bases and 5 bases respectively, with 11 bases between them. DNA of the CDR3: TGTGCCAGCTCCATGAATCAGGATCAGCCCCAGCATTTT. It yields the protein CASSMNQDQPQHF.

A word on this clone: The sample carries other DNA sequences with the same CDR3. The rearrangement links TRBV19 to TRBJ1-6, with 8 bases matching TRBD1. This CDR3 comprises 15 residues. Trimming removed 1 base from V and 7 bases from J; junction bases left unmatched: 3. The germline gives CDR1 LNHDA, CDR2 SQIVND (reference sequence). The DNA of the CDR3 is TGTGCCAGTAGTATAGGACAGGGGAAGAATTCACCCCTCCACTTT. As protein: CASSIGQGKNSPLHF.

V and J are TRBV18 and TRBJ2-1, with D possibly being TRBD1 (7 bases). The germline V gene has CDR1 KGHSH and CDR2 LQKENI. The length of the CDR3 is 15 residues. With 3 bases removed from V and 6 bases from J, the gap between germline ends came to 15 bases. CDR3 in amino acids: CASSPQGGLVNEQFF. CDR3 in DNA: TGTGCCAGCTCACCCCAGGGGGGTTTGGTCAATGAGCAGTTCTTC.

This sequence joins TRBV30 and TRBJ1-4; no reliable D call. Trimming stripped 5 bases from V and 7 bases from J, with 14 bases between. Germline V CDR1 and CDR2: GTSNPN, SVGIG (reference sequence). This CDR3 has 13 residues. The CDR3 coding sequence is TGTGCCTGGGGCTATTGGGCCGGTGAAAAACTGTTTTTT. Its translation is CAWGYWAGEKLFF.

In this sample, this clone turned up once. This chain links TRBV30 with TRBJ1-5, with D tentatively TRBD1 (6 bases). Germline CDR1 and CDR2: GTSNPN and SVGIG (reference sequence). The CDR3 spans 13 residues. Deletions cut 4 bases from V and 3 bases from J, with 10 bases between. The CDR3 loop reads CAWITGLNQPQHF. CDR3 DNA sequence: TGTGCCTGGATTACAGGGCTCAATCAGCCCCAGCATTTT.

The chain carries TRBV13 and TRBJ2-3; 12 bases line up with TRBD2. This CDR3 has 16 amino acids. Trimming removed 5 bases from V and 6 bases from J; junction bases left unmatched: 9. Germline V gene data show CDR1 as PRHDT and CDR2 as FYEKMQ (reference sequence). CDR3 sequence: CASSQRLAGAPDTQYF. Here the CDR3 DNA reads TGTGCCAGCAGCCAACGACTAGCGGGAGCCCCCGATACGCAGTATTTT. Full variable domain (remainder filled in from reference TRBV13 and TRBJ2-3): AAGVIQSPRHLIKEKRETATLKCYPIPRHDTVYWYQQGPGQDPQFLISFYEKMQSDKGSIPDRFSAQQFSDYHSELNMSSLELGDSALYFCASSQRLAGAPDTQYFGPGTRLTVL.

In this sample, this clone turned up once. The sample has other DNA sequences that encode this CDR3 too. The J gene is TRBJ1-1, the V gene TRBV7-9; 9 nucleotides line up with TRBD1. V shed 5 bases and J 0 bases; nucleotides not matched to a gene: 4. The germline V gene has CDR1 SEHNR and CDR2 FQNEAQ (reference sequence). The CDR3 extends over 15 amino acids. The CDR3 sequence is CASSPRQGVNTEAFF. The CDR3 DNA sequence: TGTGCCAGCAGCCCGAGACAGGGGGTGAACACTGAAGCTTTCTTT.

This rearrangement joins TRBV5-4 to TRBJ2-1; D is perhaps TRBD1 (6 bases). Per the germline V gene, CDR1 is SGHNT and CDR2 is YYREEE (reference sequence). With 5 bases removed from V and 8 bases from J, the gap between germline ends came to 14 bases. The CDR3 runs to 13 residues. CDR3 region: CASRYTGKDEQFF. CDR3 bases: TGTGCCAGCAGATATACAGGGAAAGATGAGCAGTTCTTC.

This chain connects TRBV4-2 to TRBJ2-3, with 11 nucleotides matching TRBD1. V lost 1 base, J lost 3 bases, and 3 bases stayed unmatched. The CDR3 extends over 16 amino acids. CDR1 and CDR2 from the germline V gene are LGHNA and YNFKEQ. In DNA form, the CDR3 reads TGTGCCAGCAGCCAAGGGGACAGGGGGGGGACAGATACGCAGTATTTT. Translation gives CASSQGDRGGTDTQYF.

V gene TRBV4-3 combines with J gene TRBJ2-7, with a weak D call TRBD1 (6 bases). This CDR3 contains 17 residues. The germline V and J ends were trimmed by 0 bases and 5 bases, with 20 bases remaining between them. Per germline, CDR1 LGHNA and CDR2 YSLEER. The CDR3 loop reads CASSQENGLGHGDEQYF. The CDR3 region has the DNA TGCGCCAGCAGCCAAGAAAATGGCCTGGGACACGGGGACGAGCAGTACTTC.

In its sample, this clone was seen a few times. The CDR3 DNA is TGTGCCAGTAGACGGGCTTTCTTT. It translates to CASRRAFF. The chain links TRBV27 to TRBJ1-1; D ambiguous. Germline V CDR1 and CDR2: MNHEY, SMNVEV (reference sequence). The germline V and J ends were trimmed by 9 bases and 11 bases, with 7 bases remaining between them. The CDR3 is made up of 8 amino acids.

V gene TRBV5-1 combines with J gene TRBJ2-3, with 10 bases lining up with TRBD2. Per germline, CDR1 SGHRS and CDR2 YFSETQ. This CDR3 spans 15 amino acids. V trimming: 4 bases; J trimming: 5 bases; junction bases outside the gene matches: 7. The CDR3 sequence: CASSVSGGMGDTQYF. In DNA form, the CDR3 reads TGCGCCAGCAGCGTTAGCGGGGGGATGGGAGATACGCAGTATTTT. Full variable domain (rest looked up from reference TRBV5-1 and TRBJ2-3): KAGVTQTPRYLIKTRGQQVTLSCSPISGHRSVSWYQQTPGQGLQFLFEYFSETQRNKGNFPGRFSGRQFSNSRSEMNVSTLELGDSALYLCASSVSGGMGDTQYFGPGTRLTVL.

The chain is built from TRBV5-1 and TRBJ2-5, with 9 bases identical to TRBD2. From germline, CDR1 is SGHRS and CDR2 YFSETQ. The CDR3 consists of 16 residues. Germline trimming cut 0 bases from V and 1 base from J; bases unmatched to any gene: 4. The CDR3 sequence is CASSLAASGAQETQYF. The CDR3 DNA reads as TGCGCCAGCAGCTTGGCGGCTAGCGGGGCCCAAGAGACCCAGTACTTC.

The V gene is TRBV29-1, the J gene TRBJ2-1; D gene unclear. CDR3 length equals 12 residues. From germline, CDR1 is SQVTM and CDR2 ANQGSEA. Trimming took 8 bases from V and 6 from J, leaving 14 bases between them. CDR3 residues: CSSLLRGNEQFF. The DNA of the CDR3 is TGCAGCTCACTACTTCGAGGCAATGAGCAGTTCTTC.

This clone was found a few times. The rearrangement uses TRBV18 and TRBJ1-1; D gene unclear. The V end lost 3 bases, the J end lost 8 bases, and 13 bases lay between the germline ends. This CDR3 spans 13 amino acids. Germline V CDR1 and CDR2: KGHSH, LQKENI. This chain's CDR3 is CASSPDKPVEAFF. The CDR3 nucleotides read TGTGCCAGCTCACCTGACAAACCCGTGGAAGCTTTCTTT. The whole variable domain, remainder taken from reference TRBV18 and TRBJ1-1, is NAGVMQNPRHLVRRRGQEARLRCSPMKGHSHVYWYRQLPEEGLKFMVYLQKENIIDESGMPKERFSAEFPKEGPSILRIQQVVRGDSAAYFCASSPDKPVEAFFGQGTRLTVV.

Here the CDR3 reads CASSEASWEQYF. The CDR3 region has the DNA TGTGCCAGCAGCGAGGCGAGTTGGGAGCAGTACTTC. The chain recombines TRBV5-6 with TRBJ2-7, with D hard to call. The CDR3 loop spans 12 amino acids. The germline V gene encodes CDR1 SGHDT and CDR2 YYEEEE. Trimming took off 4 bases at V and 7 bases at J, with 12 bases between the two ends.

V gene TRBV19 combines with J gene TRBJ1-4, with a possible D match to TRBD1 (5 bases). The CDR3 is 15 amino acids. Germline values: CDR1 LNHDA, CDR2 SQIVND (reference sequence). V lost 3 bases and J lost 4, with 12 bases in between. The DNA of the CDR3 is TGTGCCAGTAGTATCACCGGGACGGGTAATGAAAAACTGTTTTTT. This encodes CASSITGTGNEKLFF.

V usage is TRBV9 and J usage is TRBJ2-7; TRBD1 matches 8 bases. Per germline, CDR1 SGDLS and CDR2 YYNGEE. With 3 bases clipped from V and 6 bases from J, the junction kept 5 bases outside the gene matches. There are 13 residues in the CDR3. The CDR3 loop is CASSAGQGAEQYF. CDR3 DNA: TGTGCCAGCAGCGCAGGACAGGGAGCCGAGCAGTACTTC.

The sample holds one count of this clone. This rearrangement joins TRBV15 to TRBJ2-7; 8 positions match TRBD1. The germline V gene has CDR1 LNHNV and CDR2 YYDKDF (reference sequence). The CDR3 has 15 residues. V was pared by 4 bases and J by 6 bases, with 11 bases of the junction left unmatched. The CDR3, as DNA: TGTGCCACCAGCACGAGGACAGGGCCTGGGGTCGAGCAGTACTTC. It yields the protein CATSTRTGPGVEQYF.

J is TRBJ2-5 and V is TRBV7-2; D not certain. CDR3 length: 13 residues. Trimming pared 8 bases from V and 1 base from J, leaving 11 bases between. Germline values: CDR1 SGHTA, CDR2 FQGNSA. CDR3 residues: CASQKSRQETQYF. The CDR3 DNA sequence: TGTGCCAGCCAGAAAAGCCGCCAAGAGACCCAGTACTTC.

The rearrangement links TRBV4-3 to TRBJ2-7; TRBD2 matches at 9 bases. The length of the CDR3 is 17 residues. The V gene end was trimmed by 7 bases and the J gene end by 3 bases; junction bases not matched to a gene: 16. The germline V gene encodes CDR1 LGHNA and CDR2 YSLEER. The DNA for the CDR3 is TGCGCCAGCACCTTTTACCACGTGGGCGGGGGGGTCTACGAGCAGTACTTC. It encodes CASTFYHVGGGVYEQYF.

This clone was counted only a few times. Different DNA sequences within this sample yield the same CDR3. The chain couples TRBV6-1 to TRBJ1-5, with D possibly matching TRBD1 (5 bases). Germline assignment: CDR1 MNHNS and CDR2 SASEGT. Between the trimmed V and J ends, which lost 4 bases and 4 bases, there was a span of 11 bases. CDR3 length: 14 amino acids. The CDR3 coding sequence is TGTGCCAGCAGTGGTCAGGGAGCGAATCAGCCCCAGCATTTT. Translation: CASSGQGANQPQHF.

V usage is TRBV10-2 and J usage is TRBJ2-5, with D uncertain. CDR1 is WSHSY and CDR2 is SAAADI in the germline V gene. Trimming stripped 2 bases from V and 0 bases from J, with 4 bases between. This CDR3 comprises 13 residues. The CDR3 sequence is CASSEGYQETQYF. The CDR3 region has the DNA TGCGCCAGCAGTGAGGGGTACCAAGAGACCCAGTACTTC.

V usage is TRBV4-1 and J usage is TRBJ2-5, with TRBD2 matching 7 bases. The trim removed 4 bases at V and 1 base at J, leaving 9 bases unmatched. The CDR3 is 16 residues long. Germline CDR1 reads MGHRA; CDR2 reads YSYEKL. This CDR3 is CASSPGLGSIQETQYF. The CDR3 coding sequence is TGCGCCAGCAGCCCTGGACTAGGTTCCATCCAAGAGACCCAGTACTTC.

This clone has a single count. The gene calls are TRBV18 and TRBJ1-5; D perhaps matches TRBD1 (6 bases). The germline gives CDR1 KGHSH, CDR2 LQKENI. The CDR3 is 15 amino acids. The V end was cut by 3 bases, the J end by 4 bases, with 13 bases between. The CDR3 loop is CASSPVGAGNQPQHF. In DNA, the CDR3 is TGTGCCAGCTCACCGGTGGGGGCCGGGAATCAGCCCCAGCATTTT.

To note about this clone: The same CDR3 can be traced to other DNA sequences in this sample. The gene calls are TRBV4-3 and TRBJ1-5, with no clear D. V dropped 0 bases and J dropped 4 bases, with 7 bases sitting between them. CDR3 size: 14 residues. From germline, CDR1 is LGHNA and CDR2 YSLEER. The CDR3 protein is CASSQDLGNQPQHF. The CDR3 nucleotides are TGCGCCAGCAGCCAAGACCTGGGGAATCAGCCCCAGCATTTT.